These 3 T cell receptor beta chains came from one sample sequenced in a study of T cell changes during pregnancy in multiple sclerosis. Method: immunoSEQ multiplex PCR; TCRdb's copy keeps in-frame clones and lacks some. The top ten hold 0.93% of the sample, which has fewer than 110,000 clones, roughly nine tenths seen once. Sequencing used peripheral blood, obtained after pregnancy. These TCRs come from a female donor with multiple sclerosis, enrolled in a pregnancy study.

This sequence joins TRBV28 and TRBJ1-2, with 7 bases that match TRBD1. The CDR3 length is 12 residues. The V segment lost 6 bases and the J segment 5 bases; nucleotides outside the gene matches: 3. Germline CDR1 reads MDHEN; CDR2 reads SYDVKM. This chain's CDR3 is CASSSRGYGYTF. In nucleotides, the CDR3 is TGTGCCAGCAGCTCCAGGGGGTATGGCTACACCTTC.

V and J are TRBV6-1 and TRBJ2-7; TRBD1 is a possible D gene (5 bases). The CDR3 is 14 residues long. The germline CDR1 and CDR2 sequences are MNHNS and SASEGT. V was clipped by 2 bases and J by 1 base, with 9 bases between them. CDR3 protein: CASSERGSSYEQYF. The CDR3 DNA is TGTGCCAGCAGTGAAAGGGGCAGTTCCTACGAGCAGTACTTC.

This chain connects TRBV7-2 to TRBJ2-1, with 9 bases fitting TRBD1. The CDR3 consists of 15 residues. Germline CDR1 and CDR2: SGHTA and FQGNSA. With 5 bases clipped from V and 1 base from J, the junction kept 3 bases outside the gene matches. CDR3 DNA sequence: TGTGCCAGCAGCATTGACAGGGGGTCCTACAATGAGCAGTTCTTC. Its translation: CASSIDRGSYNEQFF.